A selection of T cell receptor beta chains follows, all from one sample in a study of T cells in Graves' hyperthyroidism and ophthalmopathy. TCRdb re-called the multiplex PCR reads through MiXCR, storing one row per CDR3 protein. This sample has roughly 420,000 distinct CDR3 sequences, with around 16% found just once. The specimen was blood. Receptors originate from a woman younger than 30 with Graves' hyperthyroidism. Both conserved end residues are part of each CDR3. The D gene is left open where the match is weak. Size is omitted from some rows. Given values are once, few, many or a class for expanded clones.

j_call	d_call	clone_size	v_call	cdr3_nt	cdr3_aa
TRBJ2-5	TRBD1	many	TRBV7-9	TGTGCCAGCAGCGTACAGGGACAGGGGATGGAGACCCAGTACTTC	CASSVQGQGMETQYF
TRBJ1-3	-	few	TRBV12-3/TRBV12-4	TGTGCCAGCAGCCCCACCCGAGGAATGCGAAACACCATATATTTT	CASSPTRGMRNTIYF
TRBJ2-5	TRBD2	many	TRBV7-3	TGTGCCAGCAGCGCTGTGGGGACGGGGGGGACCCAGTACTTC	CASSAVGTGGTQYF
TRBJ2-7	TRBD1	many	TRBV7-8	TGTGCCAGCAGGTCAGGGGGCGGCGAGCAGTACTTC	CASRSGGGEQYF
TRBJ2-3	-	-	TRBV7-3	TGTGCCAGCAGCTTAATCTTGAGGGATACGCAGTATTTT	CASSLILRDTQYF
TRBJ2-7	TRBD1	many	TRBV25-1	TGTGCCAGCAGTGACTCCAAGGGCCGGGACAGGCGGTACGAGCAGTACTTC	CASSDSKGRDRRYEQYF
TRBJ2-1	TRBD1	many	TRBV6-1	TGTGCCATCGCCGGCGACAGGGGGTACAATGAGCAGTTCTTC	CAIAGDRGYNEQFF
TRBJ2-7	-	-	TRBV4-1	TGCGCCAGCAGCCGAAACAGGGAGTCAGGCGAGCAGTACTTC	CASSRNRESGEQYF
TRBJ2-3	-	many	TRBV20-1	TGCAGTGCGGGGTCCGTAGGTTCAGATACGCAGTATTTT	CSAGSVGSDTQYF
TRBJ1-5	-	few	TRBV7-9	TGTGCCAGCTGGGGACTCTTCACAAATCAGCCCCAGCATTTT	CASWGLFTNQPQHF
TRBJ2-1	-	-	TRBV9	TGTGCCAGCAGCGAGGGCCTCCTTGAGGCCTACAATGAGCAGTTCTTC	CASSEGLLEAYNEQFF
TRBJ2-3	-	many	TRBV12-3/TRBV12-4	TGTGCCAGCAGTTTCCGGTCCACAGATACGCAGTATTTT	CASSFRSTDTQYF
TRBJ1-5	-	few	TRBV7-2	TGTGCCAGCAGCTTAGAAGCGGGGCAGCCCCAGCATTTT	CASSLEAGQPQHF
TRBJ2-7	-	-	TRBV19	TGTGCCAGTAGTATGGGGGCGAACTCCCCTGGCAGCGAGCAGTACTTC	CASSMGANSPGSEQYF
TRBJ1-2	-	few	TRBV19	TGTGCCAGTAGTGCAAGACAGGCAGTTAACTATGGCTACACCTTC	CASSARQAVNYGYTF
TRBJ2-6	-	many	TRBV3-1	TGTGCCAGCAGCCCTTTGACAGCTGGGGCCAACGTCCTGACTTTC	CASSPLTAGANVLTF
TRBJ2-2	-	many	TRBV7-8	TGTGCCGCAGGTCGATTAGCCGGGGAGCTGTTTTTT	CAAGRLAGELFF
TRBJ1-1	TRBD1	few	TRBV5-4	TGTGCCAGCAGCCGGGACAGGAACTCCCCTGAAGCTTTCTTT	CASSRDRNSPEAFF
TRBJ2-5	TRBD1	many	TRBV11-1	TGTGCCAGCACTCTAGGGGTGGGGGACAGAGAGACCCAGTACTTC	CASTLGVGDRETQYF
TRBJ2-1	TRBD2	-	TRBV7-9	TGTGCCAGCAGCTCGACTAGCGGGGAGCGGGGGCAGTTCTTC	CASSSTSGERGQFF
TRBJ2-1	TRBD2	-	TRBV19	TGTGCCAGTAGCCAATCCGGGACTACCTCCTACAATGAGCAGTTCTTC	CASSQSGTTSYNEQFF
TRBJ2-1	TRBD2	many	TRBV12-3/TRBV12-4	TGTGCCAGCAGTCCCCCGGGACTAGTGATTGTCAATGAGCAGTTCTTC	CASSPPGLVIVNEQFF
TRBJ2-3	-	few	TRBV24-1	TGTGCCACCAGTGATCACAGGGAAGATACGCAGTATTTT	CATSDHREDTQYF
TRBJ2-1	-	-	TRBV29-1	TGCAGCGTTGAAATTTTTTTTTGGAGCTCCTACAATGAGCAGTTCTTC	CSVEIFFWSSYNEQFF
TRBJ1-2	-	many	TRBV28	TGTGCCAGCCGACGATTTTCGAGGGACTATGGCTACACCTTC	CASRRFSRDYGYTF
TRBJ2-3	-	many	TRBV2	TGTGCCAGCAGTGCAAGCTACACAGATACGCAGTATTTT	CASSASYTDTQYF
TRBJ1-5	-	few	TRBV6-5	TGTGCCAGCAGTTGGGAGGGTCAGCCCCAGCATTTT	CASSWEGQPQHF
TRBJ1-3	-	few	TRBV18	TGTGCCAGCTCACCACCTGGAGGGGGTACCTCTGGAAACACCATATATTTT	CASSPPGGGTSGNTIYF
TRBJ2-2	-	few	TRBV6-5	TGTGCCAGCAGTTACCTAGGACCTGCGGGTCCCGGGGAGCTGTTTTTT	CASSYLGPAGPGELFF
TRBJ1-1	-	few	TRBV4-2	TGTGCCAGCAGCCAGGGTCAACCAGAAGCTTTCTTT	CASSQGQPEAFF
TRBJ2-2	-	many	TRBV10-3	TGTGCCATCAGTGACCGAAACACCGGGGAGCTGTTTTTT	CAISDRNTGELFF